The next 22 T cell receptor beta chains were all read from a single sample in a study of T cell responses to AZD1222 COVID-19 vaccine. Method: immunoSEQ multiplex PCR; TCRdb's copy keeps in-frame clones and lacks some. Of 150,000 to 180,000 clones listed, 80% to 90% are singletons. The sequenced sample was peripheral blood, obtained on day 0 of MenACWY control vaccination. These receptors were taken from an adult in good health.

The J gene is TRBJ1-2, the V gene TRBV25-1; weak D call: TRBD1 (5 bases). V lost 4 bases to trimming and J lost 6 bases, with 15 bases between them. This CDR3 is 14 amino acids long. CDR1 MGHDK and CDR2 SYGVNS come from the germline V gene. The CDR3 loop is CASSGSGTGNGYTF. CDR3 DNA: TGTGCCAGCAGTGGATCAGGGACTGGTAATGGCTACACCTTC.

This chain links TRBV7-6 with TRBJ1-5; 10 bases are a match to TRBD1. In germline, CDR1 is SGHVS, CDR2 FNYEAQ. The V gene end was trimmed by 10 bases and the J gene end by 3 bases; junction bases not matched to a gene: 3. This CDR3 spans 13 amino acids. The CDR3 sequence: CATRQGANQPQHF. CDR3 nucleotides: TGTGCCACCAGACAGGGGGCCAATCAGCCCCAGCATTTT.

The genes are TRBV3-1 (or the pseudogene TRBV3-2) and TRBJ2-2, with 12 bases aligning to TRBD2. This CDR3 contains 16 residues. The germline V gene encodes CDR1 LGHDT and CDR2 YNNKEL (reference sequence). Trimming took 4 bases from V and 7 from J; bases not matched to a gene: 7. CDR3 protein: CASSLGLAGWGGELFF. In DNA, the CDR3 is TGTGCCAGCAGCCTGGGACTAGCGGGCTGGGGCGGGGAGCTGTTTTTT.

This chain uses TRBV2 with TRBJ1-6; the D is unclear. Between the trimmed V and J ends, which lost 2 bases and 2 bases, there was a span of 10 bases. The CDR3 loop spans 16 amino acids. The germline V gene encodes CDR1 SNHLY and CDR2 FYNNEI. This CDR3 is CASSEYPGPYNSPLHF. The CDR3 nucleotides read TGTGCCAGCAGTGAATACCCAGGCCCCTATAATTCACCCCTCCACTTT.

The genes are TRBV3-1 (or the pseudogene TRBV3-2) and TRBJ2-1; TRBD1 matches 9 bases. The CDR3 is 17 residues long. The junction had 16 bases not matched to a gene; V was cut back by 5 bases and J by 8 bases. Per the germline V gene, CDR1 is LGHDT and CDR2 is YNNKEL (reference sequence). The CDR3 sequence is CASSKNRGGTGFDEQFF. For the CDR3, the DNA is TGTGCCAGCAGCAAAAACCGCGGCGGGACAGGGTTCGATGAGCAGTTCTTC.

The V call is TRBV13, the J call TRBJ1-4, with D unresolved. The V gene's germline CDR1 is PRHDT and CDR2 FYEKMQ (reference sequence). The CDR3 spans 13 residues. V was trimmed by 4 bases and J by 7 bases, leaving 10 bases between them. The CDR3 DNA reads TGTGCCAGCAGCTACTTGACGGGTGAAAAACTGTTTTTT. Residues: CASSYLTGEKLFF. The whole variable domain, filled in from reference TRBV13 and TRBJ1-4, reads AAGVIQSPRHLIKEKRETATLKCYPIPRHDTVYWYQQGPGQDPQFLISFYEKMQSDKGSIPDRFSAQQFSDYHSELNMSSLELGDSALYFCASSYLTGEKLFFGSGTQLSVL.

The J gene is TRBJ2-1, the V gene TRBV3-1 (or the pseudogene TRBV3-2); no reliable D call. Deletions cut 0 bases from V and 4 bases from J, with 4 bases between. This CDR3 has 13 residues. The V gene's germline CDR1 is LGHDT and CDR2 YNNKEL (reference sequence). The CDR3 DNA reads TGTGCCAGCAGCCAAGACAGATACAATGAGCAGTTCTTC. Amino acid sequence: CASSQDRYNEQFF.

The chain has TRBV5-1 and TRBJ2-3; 9 bases map to TRBD1. CDR1 is SGHRS and CDR2 is YFSETQ in the germline V gene. The ends lost 7 bases at V and 0 bases at J; junction bases unmatched: 6. The CDR3 runs 15 residues. CDR3 nucleotides: TGCGCCAGCCGGCGACAGGGGGAGAGCACAGATACGCAGTATTTT. Amino acid sequence: CASRRQGESTDTQYF.

This chain links TRBV6-4 with TRBJ2-2; TRBD1 or TRBD2 may be the D gene (7 bases each). V was trimmed by 5 bases and J by 5 bases, leaving 12 bases between them. The germline V gene has CDR1 MRHNA and CDR2 SNTAGT. The CDR3 runs 14 residues. This CDR3 is CASSSQGGTGELFF. CDR3 coding DNA: TGTGCCAGCAGTTCCCAGGGGGGGACCGGGGAGCTGTTTTTT.

The chain has TRBV5-1 and TRBJ1-5; D is perhaps TRBD1 (6 bases). Germline lookup yields CDR1 SGHRS and CDR2 YFSETQ. This CDR3 comprises 15 residues. Deletions cut 5 bases from V and 3 bases from J, with 15 bases between. Written as DNA, the CDR3 is TGCGCCAGCAGTAGGTCAGGGGCCTCCAATCAGCCCCAGCATTTT. Translated, it gives CASSRSGASNQPQHF.

The chain recombines TRBV19 with TRBJ2-1; TRBD2 agrees at 10 bases. CDR1 is LNHDA and CDR2 is SQIVND in the germline V gene (reference sequence). Trimming took 3 bases from V and 8 from J; bases not matched to a gene: 7. This CDR3 contains 15 residues. The chain's CDR3 is CASSIEAGGLDEQFF. The CDR3 DNA is TGTGCCAGTAGTATCGAAGCGGGGGGGCTGGATGAGCAGTTCTTC.

V usage is TRBV19 and J usage is TRBJ1-5; no clear D. The CDR3 extends over 13 amino acids. The V gene's germline CDR1 is LNHDA and CDR2 SQIVND (reference sequence). Trimming pared 10 bases from V and 3 bases from J, leaving 13 bases between. This CDR3 is CATRRAVNQPQHF. CDR3 DNA sequence: TGTGCCACGCGGAGGGCGGTCAATCAGCCCCAGCATTTT.

This clone was picked up a small number of times. The genes are TRBV5-4 and TRBJ2-2; tentatively, D is TRBD2 (7 bases). This CDR3 has 17 residues. Germline V CDR1 and CDR2: SGHNT, YYREEE (reference sequence). The ends were cut back, 4 bases at V and 7 bases at J, with 23 bases in the middle. The CDR3 is CASSPQGGGAKHGELFF. The CDR3, as DNA: TGTGCCAGCAGCCCCCAAGGTGGGGGGGCTAAGCACGGGGAGCTGTTTTTT.

V usage is TRBV7-9 and J usage is TRBJ1-5, with unresolved D. This CDR3 spans 15 amino acids. Deletions cut 0 bases from V and 6 bases from J, with 12 bases between. From germline, CDR1 is SEHNR and CDR2 FQNEAQ (reference sequence). The CDR3 DNA sequence: TGTGCCAGCAGCTTAGCGAGTGGGTCGGGTCAGCCCCAGCATTTT. It encodes CASSLASGSGQPQHF.

This chain joins TRBV24-1 and TRBJ2-1, with D hard to call. Germline CDR1 and CDR2: KGHDR and SFDVKD. There are 11 residues in the CDR3. V lost 7 bases and J 8 bases, leaving 8 bases between the germline ends. The CDR3 spells CATRAMDEQFF. The DNA of the CDR3 is TGTGCCACCAGGGCGATGGATGAGCAGTTCTTC.

A single count supports this clone. V gene TRBV9 combines with J gene TRBJ1-1, with D unclear. Germline loops: CDR1 SGDLS, CDR2 YYNGEE. Trimming pared 1 base from V and 7 bases from J, leaving 5 bases between. The CDR3 runs 11 residues. The CDR3 nucleotides are TGTGCCAGCAGCGTATCTAATGAAGCTTTCTTT. Encoded protein: CASSVSNEAFF.

The genes are TRBV10-1 and TRBJ2-6; 8 bases line up with TRBD1. J gave up 2 bases and V 7 bases, and 7 bases lay outside the gene matches. The CDR3 has 16 residues. The germline V gene has CDR1 WNHNN and CDR2 SYGVQD (reference sequence). CDR3 residues: CASNLQGAPGANVLTF. For the CDR3, the DNA is TGCGCCAGCAATCTCCAGGGGGCGCCTGGGGCCAACGTCCTGACTTTC.

J is TRBJ1-6 and V is TRBV30; no clear D. The V end lost 0 bases, the J end lost 0 bases, and 9 bases lay between the germline ends. There are 16 residues in the CDR3. Germline CDR1 GTSNPN, CDR2 SVGIG (reference sequence). CDR3 in DNA: TGTGCCTGGAGTGTTAACAGCCTCTCCTATAATTCACCCCTCCACTTT. Translated, it gives CAWSVNSLSYNSPLHF.

This sequence joins TRBV19 and TRBJ2-1, with TRBD1 matching 9 bases. Unmatched junction bases numbered 5, after V lost 7 bases and J lost 1 base. The CDR3 totals 15 residues. Germline V lookup: CDR1 LNHDA, CDR2 SQIVND (reference sequence). CDR3 region: CASTGGTGSYNEQFF. CDR3 DNA: TGTGCCAGTACCGGGGGGACAGGGTCCTACAATGAGCAGTTCTTC.

The rearrangement joins TRBV7-8 to TRBJ2-1; D might be TRBD1 (5 bases). The germline V gene has CDR1 SGHVS and CDR2 FQNEAQ. The CDR3 extends over 18 amino acids. The germline V and J ends were trimmed by 4 bases and 0 bases, with 19 bases remaining between them. The CDR3 reads CASSYPRRGSSSYNEQFF. The CDR3 bases are TGTGCCAGCAGCTACCCGAGAAGGGGATCAAGCTCCTACAATGAGCAGTTCTTC.

The rearrangement joins TRBV30 to TRBJ1-3, with 9 bases lining up with TRBD1. The germline V gene has CDR1 GTSNPN and CDR2 SVGIG (reference sequence). There are 18 residues in the CDR3. V was clipped by 7 bases and J by 0 bases; unmatched bases: 16. The CDR3 sequence is CASKKRGTGLFSGNTIYF. CDR3 DNA: TGTGCCTCGAAAAAAAGGGGGACAGGGCTTTTCTCTGGAAACACCATATATTTT.

This clone has just a few counts. The CDR3, as DNA: TGTGCCAGCTCACCCCTCCCCCCGAGACAGGGGAACACTGAAGCTTTCTTT. It specifies CASSPLPPRQGNTEAFF. This rearrangement joins TRBV18 to TRBJ1-1; 7 positions agree with TRBD1. The CDR3 runs to 17 residues. Germline V gene data show CDR1 as KGHSH and CDR2 as LQKENI. Trimming removed 3 bases from V and 1 base from J; junction bases left unmatched: 11.